Below, 14 T cell receptor beta chains from the same sample are listed, as sequenced in a study of regulatory T cells in long-lasting Graves disease. Time point meaning: newly diagnosed GD, antithyroid drugs for less than 3 months. RNA extracted from PBMCs served as the sequencing template. Building the TCR beta libraries relied on iRepertoire HTBI primers, and CDR3 regions underwent Arm-PCR. TCRdb redid the calling of the multiplex PCR reads with MiXCR, one entry per CDR3 protein. Here the sample spans more than 450,000 distinct CDR3 sequences, 15% to 20% being singletons. Separately, the same data were catalogued under a study of T cells in Graves' hyperthyroidism and ophthalmopathy.

Material: peripheral blood mononuclear cells (PBMCs), obtained at new diagnosis, from a patient treated with antithyroid drugs. These receptors all come from a man aged 35 to 55 with Graves disease.

This clonotype was recorded at least ten times. The chain carries TRBV20-1 and TRBJ2-6, with a weak D call TRBD1 (5 bases). The germline CDR1 and CDR2 sequences are DFQATT and SNEGSKA (reference sequence). The V gene lost 5 bases and the J gene lost 1 base, with 9 bases spanning the gap. CDR3 size: 14 residues. The chain's CDR3 is CSAARQSGANVLTF. The CDR3 DNA follows: TGCAGTGCTGCCCGACAGTCTGGGGCCAACGTCCTGACTTTC.

This clonotype was detected ten times or more. This chain connects TRBV5-6 to TRBJ2-7; D is possibly TRBD1 or TRBD2 (5 bases each). CDR1 is SGHDT, CDR2 YYEEEE, per germline. V was cut by 5 bases and J by 6 bases, with 21 bases left in between. CDR3 length: 15 amino acids. CDR3 nucleotide sequence: TGTGCCAGCAGTTTTGGGACCGACCCTCGGGGCGAGCAGTACTTC. This codes for CASSFGTDPRGEQYF.

Many counts were recorded for this clonotype. The chain recombines TRBV28 with TRBJ1-6; the D is unclear. Germline CDR1 reads MDHEN; CDR2 reads SYDVKM. This CDR3 is built from 15 residues. Between the trimmed V and J ends, which lost 6 bases and 2 bases, there was a span of 11 bases. The CDR3 coding sequence is TGTGCCAGCAGGGATGACGGGACCTATAATTCACCCCTCCACTTT. Residues: CASRDDGTYNSPLHF.

There are many counts of this clonotype. This sequence joins TRBV28 and TRBJ2-3; tentative D call: TRBD1 (6 bases). Germline loops: CDR1 MDHEN, CDR2 SYDVKM. Trimming took off 6 bases at V and 5 bases at J, with 18 bases between the two ends. This CDR3 comprises 15 residues. CDR3 amino acids: CASRLTGPLLDTQYF. The CDR3 nucleotides are TGTGCCAGCAGGCTCACAGGGCCCCTCCTAGATACGCAGTATTTT.

This clonotype was found many times. V and J are TRBV11-2 and TRBJ1-6; 7 bases match TRBD1. V gave up 5 bases and J gave up 0 bases; unmatched junction bases: 4. Per the germline V gene, CDR1 is SGHAT and CDR2 is FQNNGV. CDR3 length equals 16 residues. The CDR3 is CASSLGQSSYNSPLHF. CDR3 DNA sequence: TGTGCCAGCAGCCTGGGACAGAGCTCCTATAATTCACCCCTCCACTTT.

This clonotype appeared a few times. J is TRBJ2-1 and V is TRBV20-1, with 13 bases that match TRBD2. The CDR3 loop spans 16 amino acids. The germline gives CDR1 DFQATT, CDR2 SNEGSKA (reference sequence). V was pared by 0 bases and J by 9 bases, with 8 bases of the junction left unmatched. The chain's CDR3 is CSARETLAGGIGEQFF. As DNA, the CDR3 is TGCAGTGCTAGAGAAACACTAGCGGGAGGGATCGGTGAGCAGTTCTTC.

The sample holds many counts of this clonotype. V is TRBV30 and J is TRBJ2-3; 12 bases fit TRBD2. CDR3 size: 16 residues. V lost 0 bases to trimming and J lost 6 bases; unmatched junction nucleotides: 7. Germline V lookup: CDR1 GTSNPN, CDR2 SVGIG (reference sequence). The CDR3 loop is CAWSVGPLAGGDTQYF. CDR3 bases: TGTGCCTGGAGTGTTGGTCCCCTAGCGGGAGGGGATACGCAGTATTTT. Looking up the rest from reference TRBV30 and TRBJ2-3 gives the full variable domain: SQTIHQWPATLVQPVGSPLSLECTVEGTSNPNLYWYRQAAGRGLQLLFYSVGIGQISSEVPQNLSASRPQDRQFILSSKKLLLSDSGFYLCAWSVGPLAGGDTQYFGPGTRLTVL.

In this sample, this clonotype turned up many times. This chain uses TRBV27 with TRBJ2-7; tentatively, D is TRBD2 (5 bases). The CDR3 loop spans 14 amino acids. Germline V gives CDR1 MNHEY, CDR2 SMNVEV (reference sequence). V lost 2 bases and J 7 bases, leaving 15 bases between the germline ends. CDR3 protein: CASSLSGPPWEQYF. The CDR3 DNA follows: TGTGCCAGCAGTTTAAGCGGCCCCCCTTGGGAGCAGTACTTC.

There are many counts of this clonotype. This chain uses TRBV20-1 with TRBJ2-2; tentatively, D is TRBD1 (5 bases). The CDR3 is 14 residues long. Germline V gene lookup returns CDR1 DFQATT and CDR2 SNEGSKA (reference sequence). The V gene lost 3 bases and the J gene lost 5 bases, with 13 bases spanning the gap. The CDR3 here is CSASYSQGTGELFF. Written as DNA, the CDR3 is TGCAGTGCTAGCTATTCCCAGGGAACCGGGGAGCTGTTTTTT.

The chain uses TRBV24-1 and TRBJ2-1, with D unclear. The V end was cut by 0 bases, the J end by 6 bases, with 14 bases between. The CDR3 has 16 residues. The germline V gene encodes CDR1 KGHDR and CDR2 SFDVKD. CDR3 sequence reads: CATSDLNVAGSNEQFF. The CDR3 coding sequence is TGTGCCACCAGTGATTTGAATGTCGCAGGCAGCAATGAGCAGTTCTTC.

This chain uses TRBV2 with TRBJ2-7, with D possibly TRBD1 on 5 matching bases. V was cut by 11 bases and J by 0 bases, with 17 bases left in between. Germline V CDR1 and CDR2: SNHLY, FYNNEI. The CDR3 has 14 residues. As DNA, the CDR3 is TGTGCCTCACAAACTGGGGCAAACTCCTACGAGCAGTACTTC. Protein: CASQTGANSYEQYF.

The J gene is TRBJ2-7, the V gene TRBV12-5; no firm D call. The CDR3 loop spans 11 amino acids. V lost 4 bases and J lost 5, with 6 bases in between. The germline V gene encodes CDR1 LGHNT and CDR2 FRNRAP. This CDR3 is CASGSWNEQYF. In nucleotides, the CDR3 is TGTGCTAGTGGTTCTTGGAACGAGCAGTACTTC.

The CDR3 region has the DNA TGCAGCGTGGGCTCGGAGTGGTACACTGAAGCTTTCTTT. Amino acid sequence: CSVGSEWYTEAFF. The V and J genes are TRBV29-1 and TRBJ1-1; D remains unclear. Germline CDR1 is SQVTM and CDR2 is ANQGSEA. The V end lost 6 bases, the J end lost 3 bases, and 14 bases lay between the germline ends. The CDR3 has 13 residues.

The rearrangement uses TRBV30 and TRBJ2-1; D not certain. Trimming pared 0 bases from V and 6 bases from J, leaving 3 bases between. Germline V gene sequence: CDR1 GTSNPN, CDR2 SVGIG (reference sequence). The CDR3 runs to 11 residues. The CDR3 nucleotides are TGTGCCTGGAGTGTCCCCAATGAGCAGTTCTTC. Its protein product is CAWSVPNEQFF.